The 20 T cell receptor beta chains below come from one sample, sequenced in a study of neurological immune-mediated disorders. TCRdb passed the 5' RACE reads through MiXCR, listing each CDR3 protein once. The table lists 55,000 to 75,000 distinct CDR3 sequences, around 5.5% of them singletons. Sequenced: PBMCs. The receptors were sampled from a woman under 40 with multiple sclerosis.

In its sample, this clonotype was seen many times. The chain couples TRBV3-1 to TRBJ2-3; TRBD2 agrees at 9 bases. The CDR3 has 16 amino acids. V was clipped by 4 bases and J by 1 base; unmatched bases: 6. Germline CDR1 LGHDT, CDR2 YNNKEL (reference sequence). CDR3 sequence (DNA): TGTGCCAGCAGCCCCTGGATAGCGGGGGGCACAGATACGCAGTATTTT. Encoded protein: CASSPWIAGGTDTQYF.

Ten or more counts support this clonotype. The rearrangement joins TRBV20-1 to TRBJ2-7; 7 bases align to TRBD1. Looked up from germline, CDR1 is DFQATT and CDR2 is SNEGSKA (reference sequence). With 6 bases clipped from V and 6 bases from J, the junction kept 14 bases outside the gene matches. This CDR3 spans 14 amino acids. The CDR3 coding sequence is TGCAGTGCCAGCCGGGACAGCCTTTTCTTCGAGCAGTACTTC. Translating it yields CSASRDSLFFEQYF.

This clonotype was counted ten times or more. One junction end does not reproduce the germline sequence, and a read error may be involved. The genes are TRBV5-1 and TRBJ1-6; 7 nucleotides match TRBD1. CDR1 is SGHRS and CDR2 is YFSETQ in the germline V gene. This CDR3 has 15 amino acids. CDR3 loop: CASSLASQGDSPLNF. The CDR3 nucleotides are TGCGCCAGCAGCTTGGCCAGTCAGGGGGATTCACCCCTCAACTTT.

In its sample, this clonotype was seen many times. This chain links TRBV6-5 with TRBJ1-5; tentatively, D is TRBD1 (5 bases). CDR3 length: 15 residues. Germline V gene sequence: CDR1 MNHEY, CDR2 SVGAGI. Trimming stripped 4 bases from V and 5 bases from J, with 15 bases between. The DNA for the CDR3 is TGTGCCAGCAGTTCCGAAGTGGGGCTGGATCAGCCCCAGCATTTT. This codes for CASSSEVGLDQPQHF.

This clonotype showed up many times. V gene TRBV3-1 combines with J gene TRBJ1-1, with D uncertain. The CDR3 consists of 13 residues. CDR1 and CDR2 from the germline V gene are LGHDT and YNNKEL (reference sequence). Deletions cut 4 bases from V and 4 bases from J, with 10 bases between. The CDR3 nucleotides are TGTGCCAGCAGCCTCCCCCGGGGCACTGAAGCTTTCTTT. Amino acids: CASSLPRGTEAFF. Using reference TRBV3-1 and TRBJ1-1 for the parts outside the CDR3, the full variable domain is DTAVSQTPKYLVTQMGNDKSIKCEQNLGHDTMYWYKQDSKKFLKIMFSYNNKELIINETVPNRFSPKSPDKAHLNLHINSLELGDSAVYFCASSLPRGTEAFFGQGTRLTVV.

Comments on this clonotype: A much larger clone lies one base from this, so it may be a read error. The CDR3 loop reads CASSTGTGLTTGELFF. CDR3 nucleotides: TGTGCCAGCAGCACCGGGACAGGGCTGACCACCGGGGAGCTGTTTTTT. This chain connects TRBV28 to TRBJ2-2, with TRBD1 identical over 9 bases. The CDR3 runs to 16 residues. V lost 6 bases and J lost 4; bases outside the gene matches: 9. The germline CDR1 and CDR2 sequences are MDHEN and SYDVKM. Filled out from reference TRBV28 and TRBJ2-2, the complete variable domain reads DVKVTQSSRYLVKRTGEKVFLECVQDMDHENMFWYRQDPGLGLRLIYFSYDVKMKEKGDIPEGYSVSREKKERFSLILESASTNQTSMYLCASSTGTGLTTGELFFGEGSRLTVL.

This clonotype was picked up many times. DNA of the CDR3: TGTGCCAGCAGCGCCCCTCGGGACAGGCTCTCCTACGAGCAGTACTTC. Its protein product is CASSAPRDRLSYEQYF. The chain recombines TRBV7-9 with TRBJ2-7, with 8 bases fitting TRBD1. From germline, CDR1 is SEHNR and CDR2 FQNEAQ (reference sequence). The ends lost 5 bases at V and 0 bases at J; junction bases unmatched: 9. The CDR3 spans 16 residues.

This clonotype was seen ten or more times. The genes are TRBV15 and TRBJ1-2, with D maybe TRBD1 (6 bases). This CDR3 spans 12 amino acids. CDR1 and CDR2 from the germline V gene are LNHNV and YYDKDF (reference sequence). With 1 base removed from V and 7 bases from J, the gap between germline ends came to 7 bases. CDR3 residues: CATSRAGAGYTF. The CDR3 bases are TGTGCCACCAGCAGAGCAGGGGCTGGCTACACCTTC.

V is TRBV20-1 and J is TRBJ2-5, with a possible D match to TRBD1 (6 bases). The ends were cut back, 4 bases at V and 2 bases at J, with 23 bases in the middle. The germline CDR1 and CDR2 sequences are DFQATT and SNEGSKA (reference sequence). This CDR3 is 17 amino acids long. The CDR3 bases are TGCAGTGCTAAATCCGTTATACAGGGTTTCGGTCAAGAGACCCAGTACTTC. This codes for CSAKSVIQGFGQETQYF.

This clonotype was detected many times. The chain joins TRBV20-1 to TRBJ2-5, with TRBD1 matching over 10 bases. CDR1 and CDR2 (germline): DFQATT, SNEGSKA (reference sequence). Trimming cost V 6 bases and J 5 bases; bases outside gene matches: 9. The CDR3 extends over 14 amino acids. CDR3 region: CSASGTGVGETQYF. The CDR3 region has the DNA TGCAGTGCGTCCGGGACAGGGGTCGGGGAGACCCAGTACTTC.

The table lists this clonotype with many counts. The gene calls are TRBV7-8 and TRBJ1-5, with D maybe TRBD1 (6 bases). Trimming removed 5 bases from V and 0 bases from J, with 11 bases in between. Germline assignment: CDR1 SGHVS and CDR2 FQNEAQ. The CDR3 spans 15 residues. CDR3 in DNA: TGTGCCAGCAGCCGTGGGACATATAGCAATCAGCCCCAGCATTTT. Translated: CASSRGTYSNQPQHF. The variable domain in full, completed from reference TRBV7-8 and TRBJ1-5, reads GAGVSQSPRYKVAKRGQDVALRCDPISGHVSLFWYQQALGQGPEFLTYFQNEAQLDKSGLPSDRFFAERPEGSVSTLKIQRTQQEDSAVYLCASSRGTYSNQPQHFGDGTRLSIL.

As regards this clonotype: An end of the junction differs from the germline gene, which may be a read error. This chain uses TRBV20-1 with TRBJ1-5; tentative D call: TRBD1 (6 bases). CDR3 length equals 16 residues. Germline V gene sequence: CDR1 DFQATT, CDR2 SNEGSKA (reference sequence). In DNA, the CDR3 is TGCAGTGCTAGAGATGGCGGGACAAAGTACCATCAGCCCCAGAATTTT. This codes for CSARDGGTKYHQPQNF.

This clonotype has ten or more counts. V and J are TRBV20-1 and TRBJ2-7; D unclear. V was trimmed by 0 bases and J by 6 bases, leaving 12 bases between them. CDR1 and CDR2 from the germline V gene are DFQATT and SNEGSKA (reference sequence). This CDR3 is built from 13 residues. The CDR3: CSARDVMKGEQYF. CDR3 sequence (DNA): TGCAGTGCTAGAGATGTCATGAAGGGCGAGCAGTACTTC.

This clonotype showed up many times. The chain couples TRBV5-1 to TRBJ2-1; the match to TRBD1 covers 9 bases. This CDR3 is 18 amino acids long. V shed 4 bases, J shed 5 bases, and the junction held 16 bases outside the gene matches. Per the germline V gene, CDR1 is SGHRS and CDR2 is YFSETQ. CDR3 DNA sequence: TGCGCCAGCAGCAGGCGCCGGGACAGGGAAGGGGGGCACAATGAGCAGTTCTTC. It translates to CASSRRRDREGGHNEQFF.

CDR3: CASSYSGGSYNEQFF. The CDR3, as DNA: TGTGCCAGCAGCTATTCGGGGGGCTCCTACAATGAGCAGTTCTTC. The rearrangement uses TRBV11-2 and TRBJ2-1, with 7 bases lining up with TRBD2. CDR1 is SGHAT and CDR2 is FQNNGV in the germline V gene. Trimming took 4 bases from V and 0 from J; bases not matched to a gene: 3. The CDR3 contains 15 residues. The complete variable domain, with remaining parts taken from reference TRBV11-2 and TRBJ2-1, reads EAGVAQSPRYKIIEKRQSVAFWCNPISGHATLYWYQQILGQGPKLLIQFQNNGVVDDSQLPKDRFSAERLKGVDSTLKIQPAKLEDSAVYLCASSYSGGSYNEQFFGPGTRLTVL.

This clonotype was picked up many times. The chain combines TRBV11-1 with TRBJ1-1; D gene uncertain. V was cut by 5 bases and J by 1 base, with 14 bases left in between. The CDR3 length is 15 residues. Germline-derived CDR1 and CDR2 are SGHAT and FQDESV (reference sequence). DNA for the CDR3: TGTGCCAGCAGCCCCCGGGCCCGACAGAACACTGAAGCTTTCTTT. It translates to CASSPRARQNTEAFF.

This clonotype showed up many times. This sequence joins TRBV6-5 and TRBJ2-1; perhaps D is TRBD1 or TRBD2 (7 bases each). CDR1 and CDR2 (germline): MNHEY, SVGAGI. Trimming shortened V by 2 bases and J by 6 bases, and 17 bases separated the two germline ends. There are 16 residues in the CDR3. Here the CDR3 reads CASSYLGEGAGNEQFF. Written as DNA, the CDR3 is TGTGCCAGCAGTTACCTCGGGGAGGGGGCAGGCAATGAGCAGTTCTTC.

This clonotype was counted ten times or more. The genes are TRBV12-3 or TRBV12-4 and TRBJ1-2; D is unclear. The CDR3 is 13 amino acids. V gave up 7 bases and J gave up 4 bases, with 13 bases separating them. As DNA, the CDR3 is TGTGCCAGCAATCGGGAATCTGGCTATGGCTACACCTTC. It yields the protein CASNRESGYGYTF.

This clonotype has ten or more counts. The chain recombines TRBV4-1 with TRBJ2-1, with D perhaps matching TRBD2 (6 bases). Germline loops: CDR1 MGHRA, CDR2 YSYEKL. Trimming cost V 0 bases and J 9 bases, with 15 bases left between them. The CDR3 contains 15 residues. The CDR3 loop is CASSQEVAGGGEQFF. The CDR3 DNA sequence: TGCGCCAGCAGCCAAGAGGTAGCCGGGGGAGGTGAGCAGTTCTTC.

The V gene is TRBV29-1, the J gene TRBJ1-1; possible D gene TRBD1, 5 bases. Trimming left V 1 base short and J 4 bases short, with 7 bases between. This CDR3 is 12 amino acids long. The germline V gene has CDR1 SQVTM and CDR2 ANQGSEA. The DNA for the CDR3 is TGCAGCGTTGAAGGGGGCGTCACTGAAGCTTTCTTT. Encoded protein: CSVEGGVTEAFF.